This T cell receptor beta chain was recorded in a study of beta chain features in type 1 diabetes. This clone has only a few counts. Its antigen is unknown. Study-level points and caveats: Type 1 diabetes patients had moderately but significantly shorter TCRB CDR3s in all four CD4+ subsets. Researchers reported that naive, central memory and Treg TCRB repertoires appeared more similar in patients than in healthy donors. Using cDNA template may skew counts toward highly expressing activated cells.

Reverse transcription of all isolated RNA meant that expressed TCRB transcripts were sequenced. Sequenced naive, central memory and regulatory T cell samples produced an average of about 3.57 million reads. Clones were read by immunoSEQ multiplex PCR, and TCRdb kept only the in-frame ones, dropping some. The data show about 130,000 clones, approximately 10% seen once. The CDR3 consists of 13 residues. Trimming stripped 6 bases from V and 7 bases from J, with 13 bases between. CDR1 MNHNY and CDR2 SVGAGI come from the germline V gene (reference sequence). Sequencing was performed on central memory CD4+ T cells from blood. The chain uses TRBV6-6 and TRBJ2-1, with D hard to call. The TCR sequence derives from a man aged 25 to 40 with type 1 diabetes. In DNA form, the CDR3 reads TGTGCCAGCAGGTCTTTTAACCAGAATGAGCAGTTCTTC. As protein: CASRSFNQNEQFF.